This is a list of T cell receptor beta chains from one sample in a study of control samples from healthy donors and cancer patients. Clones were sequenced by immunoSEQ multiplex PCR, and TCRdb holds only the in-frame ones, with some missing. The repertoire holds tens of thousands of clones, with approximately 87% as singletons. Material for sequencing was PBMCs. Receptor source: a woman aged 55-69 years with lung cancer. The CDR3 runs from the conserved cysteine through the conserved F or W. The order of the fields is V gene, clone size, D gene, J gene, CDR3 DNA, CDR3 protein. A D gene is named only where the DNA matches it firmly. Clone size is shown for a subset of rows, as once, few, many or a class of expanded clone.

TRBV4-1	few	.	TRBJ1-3	TGCGCCAGCAGCCAAGATAGGGCAGCGGGAAACACCATATATTTT	CASSQDRAAGNTIYF
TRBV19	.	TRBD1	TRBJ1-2	TGTGCCAGTAGTATTGGAGCAGGGGGCAGCTATGGCTACACCTTC	CASSIGAGGSYGYTF
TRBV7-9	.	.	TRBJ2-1	TGTGCCAGCGCCCCCCACATCTCCTACAATGAGCAGTTCTTC	CASAPHISYNEQFF
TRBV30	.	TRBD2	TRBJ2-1	TGTGCCTGGAGTGTAGGACTAGCGGATGTCAATGAGCAGTTCTTC	CAWSVGLADVNEQFF
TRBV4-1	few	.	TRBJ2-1	TGCGCCAGCAGCCAGAGTCGGGGGGCTTATGGGAATGAGCAGTTCTTC	CASSQSRGAYGNEQFF
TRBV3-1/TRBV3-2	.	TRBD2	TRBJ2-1	TGTGCCAGCAGCCCAAGCGGGGGACCCTACAATGAGCAGTTCTTC	CASSPSGGPYNEQFF
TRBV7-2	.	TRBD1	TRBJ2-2	TGTGCCAGCAGCCTGGGACAGCTAAAGAACACCGGGGAGCTGTTTTTT	CASSLGQLKNTGELFF
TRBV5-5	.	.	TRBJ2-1	TGTGCCAGCAGCTTGCGAGCGGTCCCTTACAATGAGCAGTTCTTC	CASSLRAVPYNEQFF
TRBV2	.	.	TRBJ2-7	TGTGCCAGCAGTGATCGGGGGTTCGAGCAGTACTTC	CASSDRGFEQYF
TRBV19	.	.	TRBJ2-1	TGTGCCAGTAGTATAGTTACTGAGCAGTTCTTC	CASSIVTEQFF
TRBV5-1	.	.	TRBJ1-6	TGCGCCAGCAGCCTGGGGACAAGTAATTCACCCCTCCACTTT	CASSLGTSNSPLHF
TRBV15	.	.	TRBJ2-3	TGTGCCACCAGCAGAGATCGGGGGTTGTCAGATACGCAGTATTTT	CATSRDRGLSDTQYF
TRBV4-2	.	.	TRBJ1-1	TGTGCCAGCAGCCAATCCCGACTGGTGGCTGAAGCTTTCTTT	CASSQSRLVAEAFF
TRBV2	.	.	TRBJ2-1	TGTGCCAGCAATTTAAGGCTCAATGAGCAGTTCTTC	CASNLRLNEQFF
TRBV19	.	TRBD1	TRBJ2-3	TGTGCCAGCCGGGACAGGGGGACAGATACGCAGTATTTT	CASRDRGTDTQYF
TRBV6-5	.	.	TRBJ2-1	TGTGCCAGCAGTTACCCGCGGGGCTCCTACAATGAGCAGTTCTTC	CASSYPRGSYNEQFF
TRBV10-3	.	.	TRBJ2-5	TGTGCCATCAGTGAGTCACAAGAGACCCAGTACTTC	CAISESQETQYF
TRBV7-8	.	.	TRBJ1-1	TGTGCCAGCAGCCCTGGGGGCCGGGTGGACGCTGAAGCTTTCTTT	CASSPGGRVDAEAFF
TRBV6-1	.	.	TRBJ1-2	TGTGCCAGCAGTGACCCTTCGGGGACACTAGGCTATGGCTACACCTTC	CASSDPSGTLGYGYTF
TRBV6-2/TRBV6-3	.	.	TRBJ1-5	TGTGCCAGCAGTCCCCCGGGGTCCGATCGGCCCCAGCATTTT	CASSPPGSDRPQHF
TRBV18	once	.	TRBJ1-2	TGTGCCAGCTCACCAACGGGAGGCGGCTACACCTTC	CASSPTGGGYTF
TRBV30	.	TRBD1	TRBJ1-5	TGTGCCTGGAACCCAGGGGGCCGTAGCAATCAGCCCCAGCATTTT	CAWNPGGRSNQPQHF
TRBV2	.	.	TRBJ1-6	TGTGCCAGCAGTGAAAGGGGTTTGGGGGATTCACCCCTCCACTTT	CASSERGLGDSPLHF
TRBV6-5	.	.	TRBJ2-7	TGTGCCAGCAGTTACTCGCAGTGGTACTACGAGCAGTACTTC	CASSYSQWYYEQYF
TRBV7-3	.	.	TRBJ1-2	TGTGCCCCCTGGGGACTGAATGGCTACACCTTC	CAPWGLNGYTF
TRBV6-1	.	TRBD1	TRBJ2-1	TGTGCCAGCAGTGAAGTTGTTGGGACAGGTGAAAATGAGCAGTTCTTC	CASSEVVGTGENEQFF
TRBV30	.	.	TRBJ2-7	TGTGCCTGGACCCCCGGGACGGATTTACCCTACGAGCAGTACTTC	CAWTPGTDLPYEQYF
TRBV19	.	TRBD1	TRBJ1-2	TGTGCCAGTAGTTCCACTACAGGGGCGGGCTATGGCTACACCTTC	CASSSTTGAGYGYTF
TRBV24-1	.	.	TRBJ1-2	TGTGCCACCAGTGACAAGGCCCCGAGGGCGGGGGGAGCTAACTATGGCTACACCTTC	CATSDKAPRAGGANYGYTF
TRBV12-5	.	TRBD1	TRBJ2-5	TGTGCTAGTGGACGAGGACAGGGGCAAGAGACCCAGTACTTC	CASGRGQGQETQYF
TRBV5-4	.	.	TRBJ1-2	TGTGCCAGCAGCCCAGGGACGGAGGAGGGTGGCTACACCTTC	CASSPGTEEGGYTF
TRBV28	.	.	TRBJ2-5	TGTGCCAGCAGTTTGATTGCGGGGAGACAAGAGACCCAGTACTTC	CASSLIAGRQETQYF
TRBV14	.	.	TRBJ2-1	TGTGCCAGCAGCCAGGAAGACCCGCCGGTGACTTCCTACAATGAGCAGTTCTTC	CASSQEDPPVTSYNEQFF
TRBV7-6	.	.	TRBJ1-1	TGTGCCAGCAGCCTCCAGGACTCCGGGGCTTTCTTT	CASSLQDSGAFF
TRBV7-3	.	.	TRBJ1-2	TGTGCCAGCAGCTTGAGTATAGGGGACGGCTACACCTTC	CASSLSIGDGYTF
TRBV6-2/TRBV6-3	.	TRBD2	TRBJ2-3	TGTGCCAGCAGTACCCGGGAGCGGGAGATCGCAGATACGCAGTATTTT	CASSTREREIADTQYF
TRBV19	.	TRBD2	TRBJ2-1	TGTGCCAGTAGTTGGACTAGACTGGGAGGAAATGAGCAGTTCTTC	CASSWTRLGGNEQFF
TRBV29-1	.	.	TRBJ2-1	TGCAGCGTTGATAGTAGTCCCCCATCCGAGCAGTTCTTC	CSVDSSPPSEQFF
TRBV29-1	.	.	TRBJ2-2	TGCAGCGTTGCGGCCACCAACACCGGGGAGCTGTTTTTT	CSVAATNTGELFF
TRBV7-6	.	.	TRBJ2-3	TGTGCCAGCAGCTTGGGGGTTTCTAGCACAGATACGCAGTATTTT	CASSLGVSSTDTQYF
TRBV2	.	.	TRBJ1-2	TGTGCCAGCAGTAAGTACGGGAACTATGGCTACACCTTC	CASSKYGNYGYTF
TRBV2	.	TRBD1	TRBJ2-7	TGTGCCAGCAGAGCCGGGACAGGGGAACTCATCTACGAGCAGTACTTC	CASRAGTGELIYEQYF
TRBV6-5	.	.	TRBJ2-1	TGTGCCAGCAAACAAACAGGGAGCTCCTACAATGAGCAGTTCTTC	CASKQTGSSYNEQFF
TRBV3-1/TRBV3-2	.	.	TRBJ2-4	TGTGCCAGCAGCCTCCTGGGCCATCCAGGGACCGACATTCAGTACTTC	CASSLLGHPGTDIQYF
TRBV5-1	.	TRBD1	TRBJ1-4	TGCGCCAGCAGCCCACAGGGGACTAATGAAAAACTGTTTTTT	CASSPQGTNEKLFF
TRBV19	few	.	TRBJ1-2	TGTGCCAGTAGTCCCGCGGCCCACCCGGGCATCTATGGCTACACCTTC	CASSPAAHPGIYGYTF
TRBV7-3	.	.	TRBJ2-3	TGTGCCAGCAGCTTAGACCCAACAGATACGCAGTATTTT	CASSLDPTDTQYF
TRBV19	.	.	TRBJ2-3	TGTGCCAGTAGTCTGCGGTTCACAGATACGCAGTATTTT	CASSLRFTDTQYF
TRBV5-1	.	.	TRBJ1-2	TGCGCCAGCAGCTTGGAAAATCGGGGTCAGGGTGGCTACACCTTC	CASSLENRGQGGYTF
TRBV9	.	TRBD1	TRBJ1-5	TGTGCCAGCAGCGGCGCAGGGGGACAGCCCCAGCATTTT	CASSGAGGQPQHF
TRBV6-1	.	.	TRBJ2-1	TGTGCCAGCAGTGAAGCGGGGTACAGCTCCTACAATGAGCAGTTCTTC	CASSEAGYSSYNEQFF
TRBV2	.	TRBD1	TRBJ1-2	TGTGCCGGCAGTGCCAGGGGGAACGGCTACACCTTC	CAGSARGNGYTF
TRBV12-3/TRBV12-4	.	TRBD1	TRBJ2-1	TGTGCCAGCAGTGACAGGGGGGTGCAGTTCTTC	CASSDRGVQFF
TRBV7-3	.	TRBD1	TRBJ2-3	TGTGCCAGCAGCTTCCGCGGGACAGGGACGGCAGATACGCAGTATTTT	CASSFRGTGTADTQYF
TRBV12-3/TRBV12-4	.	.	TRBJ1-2	TGTGCCAGCAGTACGGACAGCTATGGCTACACCTTC	CASSTDSYGYTF
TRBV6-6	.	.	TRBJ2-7	TGTGCCAGCAGTTACTCTGCAGGGGCGGCCTACGAGCAGTACTTC	CASSYSAGAAYEQYF